This TCR beta chain originates from a study of blood T cells in healthy people across ages. Per the germline V gene, CDR1 is KGHSH and CDR2 is LQKENI. The germline V and J ends were trimmed by 3 bases and 3 bases, with 15 bases remaining between them. The CDR3 is made up of 15 amino acids. Next came a second PCR, run for about 7 to 12 cycles, which used a sample-barcoded 5' primer along with a J-beta primer mix. One entry per CDR3 protein, called by TCRdb with MiXCR from the 5' RACE reads. In the table there are some 550,000 distinct CDR3 sequences, 45% to 55% of which are singletons. The V gene is TRBV18, the J gene TRBJ2-7, with a possible D match to TRBD1 (5 bases). Material for sequencing was blood. This clonotype was sampled from a man aged 80 or over in good health. CDR3 in amino acids: CASSPGRALFYEQYF. The CDR3 bases are TGTGCCAGCTCACCGGGGCGAGCGTTATTCTACGAGCAGTACTTC.